These 21 T cell receptor beta chains came from one sample sequenced in a study of CD8 T cells in Susac syndrome. Random hexamers were used to reverse transcribe an amount of about 0.45 to 1 ug RNA. Each CDR3 protein is one row after TCRdb ran MiXCR on the immunoSEQ multiplex PCR reads. Of around 110,000 distinct CDR3 sequences in the sample, roughly 94% are singletons; the top ten hold about 0.3%. The material sequenced was CD8+ T cells from PBMCs. The receptor source for this set is a human donor with Susac syndrome.

V and J are TRBV12-3 or TRBV12-4 and TRBJ2-1; D may be TRBD2 (5 bases). V lost 5 bases, J lost 10 bases, and 18 bases lay in between. The CDR3 has 14 residues. The CDR3 DNA is TGTGCCAGCAGTCCGGGTCGGAGCGGCGGGGAGCAGTTCTTC. Protein product: CASSPGRSGGEQFF.

The genes are TRBV12-3 or TRBV12-4 and TRBJ2-3; D is unresolved. The CDR3 has 14 residues. V gave up 7 bases and J gave up 2 bases, with 13 bases separating them. This CDR3 is CASTRVWATDTQYF. The DNA of the CDR3 is TGTGCCAGCACCAGAGTTTGGGCCACAGATACGCAGTATTTT.

This chain connects TRBV27 to TRBJ1-6; D is perhaps TRBD1 (6 bases). V shed 6 bases and J shed 6 bases, with 21 bases lying between them. The CDR3 is 17 residues long. The germline V gene encodes CDR1 MNHEY and CDR2 SMNVEV (reference sequence). CDR3 residues: CASSNQAPGHFNSPLHF. CDR3 DNA: TGTGCCAGCAGCAACCAGGCCCCGGGACACTTTAATTCACCCCTCCACTTT.

For this clonotype: The junction and the germline gene differ at one end; a read error may be behind it. The chain has TRBV23-1 and TRBJ1-4; TRBD1 matches at 7 bases. TRBV23-1 is given ORF status, its function remaining uncertain. The CDR3 runs 16 residues. CDR3 sequence: CASSQSITGANEKLFF. CDR3 in DNA: TGCGCCAGCAGTCAATCGATTACAGGGGCTAATGAAAAACTTTTTTTT.

This clonotype appeared once. The chain recombines TRBV29-1 with TRBJ1-1, with 8 bases aligning to TRBD1. Germline V lookup: CDR1 SQVTM, CDR2 ANQGSEA. The CDR3 totals 14 residues. With V trimmed by 1 base and J by 7 bases, 8 bases remained unmatched. CDR3 loop: CSVEGGGQGYEAFF. CDR3 bases: TGCAGCGTTGAAGGGGGCGGACAGGGTTATGAAGCTTTCTTT.

The genes are TRBV27 and TRBJ2-3; TRBD1 or TRBD2 may be the D gene (5 bases each). CDR3 length: 16 amino acids. The V gene's germline CDR1 is MNHEY and CDR2 SMNVEV (reference sequence). V was trimmed by 6 bases and J by 8 bases, leaving 24 bases between them. DNA of the CDR3: TGTGCCAGCAGACCCAGGGCGATGGGGGACGGGCCTACGCAGTATTTT. Protein: CASRPRAMGDGPTQYF.

The chain employs TRBV9 and TRBJ2-5; 7 bases fit TRBD2. The CDR3 length is 15 residues. V was clipped by 9 bases and J by 4 bases; unmatched bases: 15. Per germline, CDR1 SGDLS and CDR2 YYNGEE. CDR3 in amino acids: CATSAGTSGAETQYF. The CDR3 DNA sequence: TGTGCCACCTCGGCGGGAACCAGCGGGGCAGAGACCCAGTACTTC.

This chain links TRBV20-1 with TRBJ2-3, with TRBD1 matching over 7 bases. Germline V gene sequence: CDR1 DFQATT, CDR2 SNEGSKA (reference sequence). This CDR3 has 15 residues. V lost 0 bases, J lost 2 bases, and 5 bases stayed unmatched. CDR3: CSARDGGQSTDTQYF. The CDR3 DNA is TGCAGTGCTAGAGATGGGGGACAGTCCACAGATACGCAGTATTTT.

This chain joins TRBV9 and TRBJ1-2; TRBD1 might be the D (5 bases). Trimming cost V 0 bases and J 5 bases, with 11 bases left between them. Per germline, CDR1 SGDLS and CDR2 YYNGEE. The CDR3 contains 14 residues. The CDR3 coding sequence is TGTGCCAGCAGCGTAGCGGCCGGGGGGTATGGCTACACCTTC. Translation: CASSVAAGGYGYTF.

The V gene is TRBV20-1, the J gene TRBJ1-4; D is perhaps TRBD1 (5 bases). The CDR3 spans 16 residues. The germline V gene has CDR1 DFQATT and CDR2 SNEGSKA (reference sequence). V dropped 2 bases and J dropped 8 bases, with 21 bases sitting between them. CDR3 sequence: CSARKNRGQGPEKLFF. As DNA, the CDR3 is TGCAGTGCTAGAAAGAACCGTGGGCAGGGCCCGGAAAAACTGTTTTTT.

This clonotype showed up just a few times. This chain joins TRBV27 and TRBJ2-3; D gene ambiguous. This CDR3 is built from 13 residues. Germline V lookup: CDR1 MNHEY, CDR2 SMNVEV (reference sequence). Trimming shortened V by 4 bases and J by 0 bases, and 5 bases separated the two germline ends. The DNA for the CDR3 is TGTGCCAGCAGTTATAGGAGCACAGATACGCAGTATTTT. Translation: CASSYRSTDTQYF.

The chain combines TRBV20-1 with TRBJ2-7; D is ambiguous. The germline V gene has CDR1 DFQATT and CDR2 SNEGSKA (reference sequence). V lost 0 bases and J lost 0, with 15 bases in between. CDR3 length: 16 amino acids. CDR3 region: CSARDLRNGSSYEQYF. The CDR3 nucleotides are TGCAGTGCTAGAGATCTTAGGAACGGCAGCTCCTACGAGCAGTACTTC.

This sequence joins TRBV13 and TRBJ2-7; possibly TRBD2 for D (5 bases). The length of the CDR3 is 13 residues. Trimming took 5 bases from V and 4 from J, leaving 12 bases between them. The germline V gene encodes CDR1 PRHDT and CDR2 FYEKMQ (reference sequence). CDR3 coding DNA: TGTGCCAGCAGCGACTCACGGGGTTACGAGCAGTACTTC. It codes for CASSDSRGYEQYF.

The J gene is TRBJ2-5, the V gene TRBV25-1; 7 positions match TRBD1. J gave up 1 base and V 8 bases, and 1 base lay outside the gene matches. Germline V lookup: CDR1 MGHDK, CDR2 SYGVNS. CDR3 size: 12 residues. CDR3 amino acids: CASGDSQETQYF. In DNA form, the CDR3 reads TGTGCCAGCGGGGACAGCCAAGAGACCCAGTACTTC.

This chain joins TRBV14 and TRBJ1-1, with D perhaps matching TRBD1 (6 bases). CDR1 and CDR2 from the germline V gene are SGHDN and FVKESK. The V gene lost 3 bases and the J gene lost 5 bases, with 13 bases spanning the gap. This CDR3 contains 14 residues. CDR3 coding DNA: TGTGCCAGCAGCCACTCCGGGACACTTACTGAAGCTTTCTTT. Translating gives CASSHSGTLTEAFF.

V usage is TRBV14 and J usage is TRBJ1-2; D may be TRBD1 (6 bases). Between the trimmed V and J ends, which lost 1 base and 3 bases, there was a span of 9 bases. The length of the CDR3 is 14 residues. From germline, CDR1 is SGHDN and CDR2 FVKESK. CDR3 in amino acids: CASSQVQGDYGYTF. Here the CDR3 DNA reads TGTGCCAGCAGCCAAGTACAGGGAGACTATGGCTACACCTTC.

This rearrangement joins TRBV29-1 to TRBJ1-2, with D unclear. Germline values: CDR1 SQVTM, CDR2 ANQGSEA. This CDR3 is built from 13 residues. V lost 6 bases and J 4 bases, leaving 15 bases between the germline ends. The CDR3, as DNA: TGCAGCGTACCCCCGGGGAAAACCTATGGCTACACCTTC. As protein: CSVPPGKTYGYTF.

This rearrangement joins TRBV5-1 to TRBJ2-1, with 7 positions matching TRBD2. The CDR3 runs 16 residues. The trim removed 4 bases at V and 3 bases at J, leaving 10 bases unmatched. Germline V gene data show CDR1 as SGHRS and CDR2 as YFSETQ. The CDR3 nucleotides are TGCGCCAGCAGCCCCACCAGCGGGGACCACTACAATGAGCAGTTCTTC. Translation gives CASSPTSGDHYNEQFF.

This clonotype was seen only once. CDR3 loop: CASLGENIQYF. The CDR3 DNA reads as TGTGCCAGCCTAGGGGAAAACATTCAGTACTTC. The chain recombines TRBV18 with TRBJ2-4; tentatively, D is TRBD1 (5 bases). CDR3 length: 11 amino acids. Germline CDR1 is KGHSH and CDR2 is LQKENI. The ends were cut back, 8 bases at V and 5 bases at J, with 7 bases in the middle.

J is TRBJ1-5 and V is TRBV29-1; 10 positions agree with TRBD1. Losses at the gene ends were 5 bases for V and 4 bases for J; bases not matched to a gene: 5. The germline gives CDR1 SQVTM, CDR2 ANQGSEA. The CDR3 length is 14 residues. CDR3 amino acids: CSVPPGQGNQPQHF. CDR3 sequence (DNA): TGCAGCGTTCCACCGGGACAGGGGAATCAGCCCCAGCATTTT.

This chain uses TRBV29-1 with TRBJ2-5; D perhaps matches TRBD1 (5 bases). Per the germline V gene, CDR1 is SQVTM and CDR2 is ANQGSEA. V was cut by 7 bases and J by 3 bases, with 12 bases left in between. CDR3 length equals 12 residues. This CDR3 reads CSALQTEETQYF. The CDR3 nucleotides are TGCAGCGCCCTACAGACAGAAGAGACCCAGTACTTC.